This paragraph covers one TCR beta chain sequence. This record comes from a study of cytomegalovirus exposure and HLA in healthy donors. This CDR3 region has 15 residues. V gave up 3 bases and J gave up 6 bases; unmatched junction bases: 10. Looked up from germline, CDR1 is SGHRS and CDR2 is YFSETQ. Only in-frame clones appear in the TCRdb table, and some are missing; sequencing was by immunoSEQ multiplex PCR. The table records about 220,000 clones, 85% to 90% of them present only once. Sequencing used PBMCs. This chain links TRBV5-1 with TRBJ2-7, with 9 nucleotides matching TRBD2. This receptor was obtained from a man between 18 and 29 years old in good health and CMV-seronegative. DNA of the CDR3: TGCGCCAGCAGCTCTGGGACGGGACTAGCATCCGAGCAGTACTTC. Translating it yields CASSSGTGLASEQYF.